This T cell receptor (beta chain) is drawn from a study of beta chain features in type 1 diabetes. Study context: Patients did not differ from healthy donors in age, gender or cell yield.

Expressed TCRB transcripts were sequenced because the isolated RNA had all been reverse transcribed beforehand. Assay used: immunoSEQ multiplex PCR; TCRdb lists only in-frame clones, some missing. Among 400,000 to 600,000 clones listed, approximately 30% were seen once. Regarding this clone: Antigen specificity is unknown.

The CDR3 covers 13 residues. Germline values: CDR1 LGHNA, CDR2 YNFKEQ. V dropped 1 base and J dropped 6 bases, with 9 bases sitting between them. Study observations and caveats: These data did not resolve whether HLA type affects TCRB rearrangement.

All of the sorted populations showed purity greater than 95%. The source is a man aged 18 to 29 in good health. The sequencing input was naive CD4+ T cells from blood. The chain carries TRBV4-2 and TRBJ1-1; the D is unclear. Written as DNA, the CDR3 is TGTGCCAGCAGCCAAGTCAGCGAGCCTGAAGCTTTCTTT. Its protein is CASSQVSEPEAFF.